Listed here is a single T cell receptor (beta chain). This record comes from a study of control samples from healthy donors and cancer patients. The CDR3 consists of 14 residues. The germline CDR1 and CDR2 sequences are MGHDK and SYGVNS. The V segment lost 6 bases and the J segment 3 bases; nucleotides outside the gene matches: 3. Produced via immunoSEQ multiplex PCR; TCRdb's table is partial and in-frame only. The repertoire holds 99,000 or so clones, roughly four fifths seen once, with 2% to 2.5% in the top ten. Sample: blood. The rearrangement uses TRBV25-1 and TRBJ1-1; 11 bases match TRBD1. The sequence was collected from a man aged 55 to 70 in good health. In nucleotides, the CDR3 is TGTGCCAGCAGGGACAGGGGGCCGGACACTGAAGCTTTCTTT. Its translation is CASRDRGPDTEAFF.